This record concerns one T cell receptor beta chain sequence. This sample is drawn from a study of blood T cell repertoires in COVID-19. Background on the study: Samples of COVID-19 (acute and convalescent) were obtained from the United States, Italy and Spain. Sample material is recorded as cDNA or gDNA derived from T cells, B-cell-depleted T cells, or PBMCs.

Original data processing: How many nucleated cells were present was estimated from reference gene primer amplification. TCRdb's copy holds only in-frame clones and misses some; the assay was immunoSEQ multiplex PCR. The DNA was the basis for D and trimming; V, J and clone size are from that table. The table lists 70,000 or so clones, more than 75% of them singletons. The sequenced sample consisted of peripheral blood. The receptor was isolated from a human donor in a cohort sampled during active COVID-19.

CDR3 residues: CASSLAQGNTEAFF. The DNA for the CDR3 is TGCGCCAGCAGCTTGGCCCAGGGAAACACTGAAGCTTTCTTT. This chain uses TRBV5-1 with TRBJ1-1; a weak D match, TRBD1 (5 bases). Trimming left V 0 bases short and J 2 bases short, with 8 bases between. CDR1 and CDR2 (germline): SGHRS, YFSETQ. This CDR3 has 14 amino acids.